The clone carrying this T cell receptor beta chain qualifies as medium-sized. The antigen remains unidentified. TCRdb itself ran the reads through MiXCR, one entry per CDR3 protein. The top ten clones hold under 5.5% of a sample with under 100,000 distinct CDR3 sequences, less than 4.5% of them seen once. Trimming removed 6 bases at V and 4 bases at J, with 18 bases between. CDR3 length: 15 amino acids. The sample originates from a study of T cell repertoires in cytomegalovirus infection. Study context: Public TCR beta signatures provided an indication of both CMV infection and a matching HLA type.

General study results and limits: The ex vivo response showed dominance by HLA-C-restricted CMV-specific TCR beta clonotypes. Carriers of CMV and the relevant HLA type were discriminated by public TCR beta frequency.

V is TRBV12-3 or TRBV12-4 and J is TRBJ1-2; D possibly corresponds to TRBD1 (5 bases). Input material: PBMCs. The receptor was derived from a human donor in good health (CMV status not recorded). Some clones in this sample may be carry-over from other donors' samples. CDR3 nucleotides: TGTGCCAGCAGCAACAATGTACAGGCAGCCTATGGCTACACCTTC. Its protein product is CASSNNVQAAYGYTF.